This TCR beta chain derives from a study of PD-1 blockade in classical Hodgkin lymphoma. In every patient, relapse followed autologous stem cell transplantation, while exposure to brentuximab vedotin differed. Method: immunoSEQ multiplex PCR; TCRdb's copy keeps in-frame clones and lacks some. In the table there are more than 45,000 clones, roughly 73% of which are singletons. This specimen consisted of peripheral blood mononuclear cells (PBMCs), obtained at baseline. The source of this sequence is a human donor with classical Hodgkin lymphoma.

CDR3: CAWSGLAGGRDTQYF. CDR3 DNA: TGTGCCTGGAGTGGATTAGCGGGGGGGCGAGATACGCAGTATTTT. The V and J genes are TRBV30 and TRBJ2-3; TRBD2 agrees at 11 bases. With 1 base clipped from V and 5 bases from J, the junction kept 5 bases outside the gene matches. Germline CDR1 GTSNPN, CDR2 SVGIG (reference sequence). The CDR3 covers 15 residues.